A single sample is the source of the 29 T cell receptor beta chains below, sequenced in a study of shared clonotypes between healthy human individuals. Sequenced by immunoSEQ multiplex PCR; TCRdb stores in-frame clones only, minus some. The repertoire holds about 2 million clones, about 95% seen once, with more than 0.9% in the top ten. The naive CD8 fraction comprised CD45RO-negative cells positively selected for CCR7 and excluded terminally differentiated effector memory CD45RA+ cells. Source material: naive CD8+ T cells sorted from blood. The receptors derive from a man aged 18 to 29 in good health.

The chain carries TRBV10-2 and TRBJ2-7, with 12 bases lining up with TRBD2. Per germline, CDR1 WSHSY and CDR2 SAAADI. V was pared by 7 bases and J by 5 bases, with 9 bases of the junction left unmatched. This CDR3 comprises 15 residues. CDR3: CASTPSGRGTNEQYF. The CDR3 bases are TGCGCCAGCACCCCTAGCGGGAGGGGTACTAACGAGCAGTACTTC.

The rearrangement joins TRBV4-3 to TRBJ2-5; 7 bases agree with TRBD2. CDR3 length equals 17 residues. Losses at the gene ends were 0 bases for V and 1 base for J; bases not matched to a gene: 8. Looked up from germline, CDR1 is LGHNA and CDR2 is YSLEER. This CDR3 reads CASSQDKASGFQETQYF. CDR3 in DNA: TGCGCCAGCAGCCAAGATAAGGCTAGCGGCTTCCAAGAGACCCAGTACTTC.

To note about this clone: This sample includes further DNA sequences coding for the same CDR3. V usage is TRBV5-1 and J usage is TRBJ2-7; 9 bases agree with TRBD1. V was pared by 4 bases and J by 1 base, with 6 bases of the junction left unmatched. The CDR3 is 15 amino acids. CDR1 is SGHRS and CDR2 is YFSETQ in the germline V gene. CDR3 coding DNA: TGCGCCAGCAGCATTGGACAGGGGAGTTCCTACGAGCAGTACTTC. Translation: CASSIGQGSSYEQYF.

This clone is a singleton in its sample. The rearrangement links TRBV6-5 to TRBJ2-1; possible D gene TRBD2, 6 bases. This CDR3 has 16 residues. Germline V CDR1 and CDR2: MNHEY, SVGAGI. V lost 0 bases, J lost 9 bases, and 18 bases lay in between. The CDR3 region is CASSYSLGRSQVEQFF. The CDR3 bases are TGTGCCAGCAGTTACTCTTTGGGGAGGAGTCAAGTTGAGCAGTTCTTC.

The chain employs TRBV7-9 and TRBJ2-5, with a possible D match to TRBD1 (6 bases). Germline V lookup: CDR1 SEHNR, CDR2 FQNEAQ (reference sequence). There are 14 residues in the CDR3. V lost 5 bases, J lost 8 bases, and 18 bases lay in between. CDR3 sequence reads: CASSPRAGAQTQYF. CDR3 nucleotides: TGTGCCAGCAGCCCCCGTGCAGGGGCCCAAACCCAGTACTTC. Based on the CDR3 plus reference TRBV7-9 and TRBJ2-5, the full variable domain is DTGVSQNPRHKITKRGQNVTFRCDPISEHNRLYWYRQTLGQGPEFLTYFQNEAQLEKSRLLSDRFSAERPKGSFSTLEIQRTEQGDSAMYLCASSPRAGAQTQYFGPGTRLLVL.

The genes are TRBV27 and TRBJ1-5; D is unclear. Germline CDR1 reads MNHEY; CDR2 reads SMNVEV (reference sequence). The CDR3 consists of 14 residues. Trimming took off 7 bases at V and 0 bases at J, with 10 bases between the two ends. CDR3 loop: CASKSEDSNQPQHF. CDR3 sequence (DNA): TGTGCCAGCAAGAGCGAGGATAGCAATCAGCCCCAGCATTTT.

The chain is built from TRBV19 and TRBJ2-7; D uncertain. Germline V gene data show CDR1 as LNHDA and CDR2 as SQIVND (reference sequence). The ends were cut back, 0 bases at V and 0 bases at J, with 6 bases in the middle. This CDR3 contains 14 residues. CDR3 amino acids: CASSIDHTSYEQYF. In DNA, the CDR3 is TGTGCCAGTAGTATAGATCACACCTCCTACGAGCAGTACTTC. Looking up the rest from reference TRBV19 and TRBJ2-7 gives the full variable domain: DGGITQSPKYLFRKEGQNVTLSCEQNLNHDAMYWYRQDPGQGLRLIYYSQIVNDFQKGDIAEGYSVSREKKESFPLTVTSAQKNPTAFYLCASSIDHTSYEQYFGPGTRLTVT.

The chain joins TRBV13 to TRBJ2-2; no reliable D call. CDR1 PRHDT and CDR2 FYEKMQ come from the germline V gene (reference sequence). V was shortened by 1 base and J by 6 bases, with 9 bases between the two germline ends. CDR3 length: 14 amino acids. DNA of the CDR3: TGTGCCAGCAGCTTAGAGAGTCAACCCGGGGAGCTGTTTTTT. It encodes CASSLESQPGELFF.

This clone has only a few counts. Other DNA sequences from this sample encode an identical CDR3 as well. The chain employs TRBV27 and TRBJ2-3; TRBD2 matches at 8 bases. With V trimmed by 5 bases and J by 0 bases, 7 bases remained unmatched. CDR1 and CDR2 (germline): MNHEY, SMNVEV (reference sequence). The CDR3 loop spans 16 amino acids. The CDR3 coding sequence is TGTGCCAGCAGTCCCTCAGCGGGAGAGAGCACAGATACGCAGTATTTT. Its protein is CASSPSAGESTDTQYF.

The CDR3 DNA is TGTGCCAGCAGCTTACTAGCAGCTAGCACAGATACGCAGTATTTT. Protein sequence: CASSLLAASTDTQYF. The chain is built from TRBV5-6 and TRBJ2-3, with D perhaps matching TRBD2 (6 bases). The CDR3 extends over 15 amino acids. V shed 2 bases and J shed 0 bases, with 10 bases lying between them. Per the germline V gene, CDR1 is SGHDT and CDR2 is YYEEEE.

The rearrangement joins TRBV6-5 to TRBJ2-2, with D unresolved. From germline, CDR1 is MNHEY and CDR2 SVGAGI. This CDR3 spans 15 amino acids. V shed 6 bases and J shed 4 bases, with 15 bases lying between them. The CDR3: CASRSLTVGTGELFF. DNA for the CDR3: TGTGCCAGCAGGAGCTTGACTGTGGGCACCGGGGAGCTGTTTTTT.

This clone was picked up a small number of times. The chain is built from TRBV18 and TRBJ2-7; D is possibly TRBD1 (5 bases). V was pared by 2 bases and J by 2 bases, with 13 bases between. The CDR3 is made up of 15 amino acids. Germline assignment: CDR1 KGHSH and CDR2 LQKENI. CDR3 sequence (DNA): TGTGCCAGCTCACCAGACAGATCGAGAACCTACGAGCAGTACTTC. Its protein is CASSPDRSRTYEQYF.

The chain carries TRBV14 and TRBJ1-2; possibly TRBD1 for D (6 bases). The CDR3 sequence is 14 residues long. Trimming removed 3 bases at V and 3 bases at J, with 11 bases between. The V gene's germline CDR1 is SGHDN and CDR2 FVKESK. CDR3 protein: CASSQAGADYGYTF. The CDR3 nucleotides are TGTGCCAGCAGCCAGGCAGGGGCGGACTATGGCTACACCTTC.

J is TRBJ2-5 and V is TRBV7-9; a weak D match, TRBD1 (6 bases). V lost 11 bases, J lost 1 base, and 14 bases lay in between. The CDR3 loop spans 13 amino acids. The germline V gene encodes CDR1 SEHNR and CDR2 FQNEAQ (reference sequence). The CDR3 sequence: CAAHRATQETQYF. CDR3 bases: TGTGCCGCTCACAGGGCTACCCAAGAGACCCAGTACTTC. Full variable domain (remainder filled in from reference TRBV7-9 and TRBJ2-5): DTGVSQNPRHKITKRGQNVTFRCDPISEHNRLYWYRQTLGQGPEFLTYFQNEAQLEKSRLLSDRFSAERPKGSFSTLEIQRTEQGDSAMYLCAAHRATQETQYFGPGTRLLVL.

This sequence joins TRBV27 and TRBJ2-3; 7 nucleotides align to TRBD2. In germline, CDR1 is MNHEY, CDR2 SMNVEV (reference sequence). The J segment lost 0 bases and the V segment lost 7 bases, leaving 4 bases of the junction unmatched. This CDR3 comprises 14 residues. CDR3 region: CASTSGASTDTQYF. The DNA of the CDR3 is TGTGCCAGCACTAGCGGAGCTAGCACAGATACGCAGTATTTT.

The table lists this clone with a count of one. The genes are TRBV7-6 and TRBJ2-3; TRBD2 matches 8 bases. The ends lost 5 bases at V and 1 base at J; junction bases unmatched: 5. The CDR3 runs to 15 residues. Germline V gene data show CDR1 as SGHVS and CDR2 as FNYEAQ. CDR3 sequence: CASSRAGAGTDTQYF. DNA of the CDR3: TGTGCCAGCAGCCGAGCGGGAGCTGGCACAGATACGCAGTATTTT.

The chain has TRBV7-9 and TRBJ1-4; unclear D gene. With 1 base removed from V and 8 bases from J, the gap between germline ends came to 8 bases. The CDR3 is 13 residues long. The germline gives CDR1 SEHNR, CDR2 FQNEAQ (reference sequence). The DNA of the CDR3 is TGTGCCAGCAGCTTAGGTCTGGGGGAAAAACTGTTTTTT. Translation gives CASSLGLGEKLFF.

The chain joins TRBV11-2 to TRBJ2-7; D gene unclear. Germline assignment: CDR1 SGHAT and CDR2 FQNNGV. This CDR3 is built from 17 residues. V lost 2 bases and J lost 1, with 18 bases in between. Here the CDR3 reads CASSLKETTFLSYEQYF. The CDR3 bases are TGTGCCAGCAGCTTAAAAGAGACGACTTTCCTTTCCTACGAGCAGTACTTC.

The chain has TRBV4-1 and TRBJ1-4; possibly TRBD1 for D (6 bases). The V and J ends lost 4 bases and 1 base respectively, with 16 bases between them. The CDR3 length is 17 residues. From germline, CDR1 is MGHRA and CDR2 YSYEKL. Here the CDR3 reads CASSPYEGVGTNEKLFF. CDR3 DNA sequence: TGCGCCAGCAGCCCGTACGAGGGGGTGGGAACTAATGAAAAACTGTTTTTT.

With respect to this clone: The identical CDR3 is also encoded by other nucleotide sequences in the sample. V usage is TRBV13 and J usage is TRBJ1-4; the D is unclear. Germline CDR1 PRHDT, CDR2 FYEKMQ (reference sequence). Between the trimmed V and J ends, which lost 0 bases and 5 bases, there was a span of 4 bases. CDR3 length: 13 residues. CDR3 amino acids: CASSLGANEKLFF. In DNA, the CDR3 is TGTGCCAGCAGCTTAGGGGCGAATGAAAAACTGTTTTTT. Full variable domain (remainder filled in from reference TRBV13 and TRBJ1-4): AAGVIQSPRHLIKEKRETATLKCYPIPRHDTVYWYQQGPGQDPQFLISFYEKMQSDKGSIPDRFSAQQFSDYHSELNMSSLELGDSALYFCASSLGANEKLFFGSGTQLSVL.

The rearrangement links TRBV29-1 to TRBJ2-1; D may be TRBD2 (6 bases). The germline V and J ends were trimmed by 1 base and 0 bases, with 16 bases remaining between them. The germline V gene encodes CDR1 SQVTM and CDR2 ANQGSEA. This CDR3 is built from 17 residues. CDR3 sequence reads: CSVEGVEGPSSYNEQFF. DNA of the CDR3: TGCAGCGTTGAAGGGGTGGAGGGGCCGAGCTCCTACAATGAGCAGTTCTTC.

Concerning this clone itself: This CDR3 is also generated by other DNA sequences in the sample. This chain joins TRBV7-9 and TRBJ2-7; D may correspond to TRBD1 or TRBD2 (5 bases each). Trimming took 5 bases from V and 5 from J, leaving 10 bases between them. Germline V gene data show CDR1 as SEHNR and CDR2 as FQNEAQ (reference sequence). The CDR3 has 12 residues. The CDR3 nucleotides are TGTGCCAGCAGCCTGGGGGTGAACGAGCAGTACTTC. This sequence encodes CASSLGVNEQYF.

V is TRBV6-5 and J is TRBJ1-1; D gene uncertain. From germline, CDR1 is MNHEY and CDR2 SVGAGI. CDR3 length equals 13 residues. The V and J ends lost 10 bases and 0 bases respectively, with 12 bases between them. The CDR3 DNA is TGTGCCACCGCGTTATGGGTGAACACTGAAGCTTTCTTT. This codes for CATALWVNTEAFF.

Regarding this clone: Additional DNA sequences in this sample encode the identical CDR3. The chain employs TRBV29-1 and TRBJ2-3; a possible D gene is TRBD1 (6 bases). The CDR3 is made up of 13 amino acids. Trimming left V 2 bases short and J 0 bases short, with 6 bases between. Germline V gene sequence: CDR1 SQVTM, CDR2 ANQGSEA. The chain's CDR3 is CSVEQGSTDTQYF. CDR3 nucleotides: TGCAGCGTTGAACAGGGGAGCACAGATACGCAGTATTTT.

The CDR3 loop is CASSLGSGPPNTGELFF. In DNA, the CDR3 is TGCGCCAGCAGCTTGGGGTCAGGGCCCCCGAACACCGGGGAGCTGTTTTTT. V and J are TRBV5-1 and TRBJ2-2; tentatively, D is TRBD1 (5 bases). Germline lookup yields CDR1 SGHRS and CDR2 YFSETQ. V dropped 0 bases and J dropped 0 bases, with 12 bases sitting between them. The CDR3 covers 17 residues.

The rearrangement uses TRBV4-3 and TRBJ2-7, with D hard to call. CDR3 length equals 16 residues. With 1 base removed from V and 0 bases from J, the gap between germline ends came to 13 bases. Germline V gene lookup returns CDR1 LGHNA and CDR2 YSLEER. The CDR3 bases are TGCGCCAGCAGCCAAGTTTACGCGGAAAGCTCCTACGAGCAGTACTTC. This gives the protein CASSQVYAESSYEQYF.

V usage is TRBV9 and J usage is TRBJ1-1, with unresolved D. CDR3 length equals 16 residues. V was trimmed by 4 bases and J by 1 base, leaving 17 bases between them. Germline V gene sequence: CDR1 SGDLS, CDR2 YYNGEE. The CDR3 DNA is TGTGCCAGCAGCCCCTTAATTGGTCCAGGGAACACTGAAGCTTTCTTT. Encoded protein: CASSPLIGPGNTEAFF.

Only one count was recorded for this clone. This chain connects TRBV30 to TRBJ1-4; D is unresolved. This CDR3 is 14 amino acids long. CDR1 and CDR2 (germline): GTSNPN, SVGIG (reference sequence). Trimming shortened V by 1 base and J by 8 bases, and 14 bases separated the two germline ends. CDR3 loop: CAWSADLIQEKLFF. The DNA of the CDR3 is TGTGCCTGGAGTGCTGACCTAATTCAGGAAAAACTGTTTTTT.

This clone came up once. This sequence joins TRBV28 and TRBJ2-3, with 9 positions matching TRBD2. CDR3 length: 17 amino acids. Trimming removed 6 bases from V and 4 bases from J; junction bases left unmatched: 14. Per the germline V gene, CDR1 is MDHEN and CDR2 is SYDVKM. As DNA, the CDR3 is TGTGCCAGCAGCTCGATATCCTTCGCGGGGGGGCCAGATACGCAGTATTTT. Protein product: CASSSISFAGGPDTQYF.